The rows below give T cell receptor beta chains drawn from one sample of a study of regulatory T cells in long-lasting Graves disease. Using its own MiXCR run on the multiplex PCR reads, TCRdb lists one record per CDR3 protein. The data contain 200,000 to 250,000 distinct CDR3 sequences, roughly 19% of them singletons. These same data were also listed under a study on T cells in Graves' hyperthyroidism and ophthalmopathy.

This specimen consisted of peripheral blood mononuclear cells (PBMCs), obtained at new diagnosis, from a patient treated with antithyroid drugs. These receptors all come from a woman aged 30 to 39 with Graves disease. CDR3s include the opening cysteine and the closing phenylalanine or tryptophan. A D gene is named only where the DNA matches it firmly. Where a row states a size, it is once, few, many or the class of an expanded clone; other rows omit it.

clone size	V gene	D gene	CDR3 length	J gene	CDR3 DNA	CDR3 protein
few	TRBV9	-	16	TRBJ1-2	TGTGCCAGCAGCGTAGGTGGGGGGGTGAATGCTGAGGGCTACACCTTC	CASSVGGGVNAEGYTF
many	TRBV28	-	17	TRBJ1-5	TGTGCCAGCAGTTTATCTCCCCGGACCAGGGGAGATCAGCCCCAGCATTTT	CASSLSPRTRGDQPQHF
many	TRBV28	TRBD2	17	TRBJ2-3	TGTGCCAGCAGTGCACTAATCTCCGGGACTAGAACAGATACGCAGTATTTT	CASSALISGTRTDTQYF
-	TRBV28	-	14	TRBJ1-6	TGTGCCAGCAGATCGGGCTTCCCGGATTCACCCCTCCACTTT	CASRSGFPDSPLHF
-	TRBV2	-	13	TRBJ2-3	TGTGCCAGCAGGTCCGCGGGCCCAGATACGCAGTATTTT	CASRSAGPDTQYF
many	TRBV7-9	-	17	TRBJ1-5	TGTGCCAGCAGCTTGGACTCGGGCAGGGGAAGCAATCAGCCCCAGCATTTT	CASSLDSGRGSNQPQHF
few	TRBV7-9	-	18	TRBJ1-2	TGTGCCAGCAGCTCGTTCCCTCCCCGGGACCGTCAGGGTGAAGGCTACACCTTC	CASSSFPPRDRQGEGYTF
-	TRBV7-8	-	15	TRBJ2-1	TGTGCCAGCAGCTCAGGGGGGAGCGGGAGCAATGAGCAGTTCTTC	CASSSGGSGSNEQFF
-	TRBV28	TRBD2	14	TRBJ2-7	TGTGCCACGAACCTAGCGGGACATACCTACGACCGGTACTTC	CATNLAGHTYDRYF
-	TRBV6-1	-	13	TRBJ1-4	TGTGCCAGTTGCCTGTTCCAGGGTGAAAAACTGTTTTTT	CASCLFQGEKLFF
many	TRBV5-6	-	14	TRBJ2-7	TGTGCCAGCAGCTTCGGACCGGGGGCAAACGAGCAGTACTTC	CASSFGPGANEQYF
-	TRBV14	-	13	TRBJ2-7	TGTGCCAGCAGCCACAAGTGGGGGTCCGAGCAGTACTTC	CASSHKWGSEQYF
many	TRBV28	TRBD1	19	TRBJ2-4	TGTGCCAGCAGTCTCACGGTCCGCGGGACAGGGCTAGCCAAAAACATTCAGTACTTC	CASSLTVRGTGLAKNIQYF
many	TRBV6-1	TRBD1	14	TRBJ1-4	TGTGCCAGCAAAACAGGGGTTACTAATGAAAAACTGTTTTTT	CASKTGVTNEKLFF
many	TRBV24-1	TRBD1	14	TRBJ1-2	TGTGCCACCAGTGATTACGACAGGGCGGAAGGCTACACCTTC	CATSDYDRAEGYTF